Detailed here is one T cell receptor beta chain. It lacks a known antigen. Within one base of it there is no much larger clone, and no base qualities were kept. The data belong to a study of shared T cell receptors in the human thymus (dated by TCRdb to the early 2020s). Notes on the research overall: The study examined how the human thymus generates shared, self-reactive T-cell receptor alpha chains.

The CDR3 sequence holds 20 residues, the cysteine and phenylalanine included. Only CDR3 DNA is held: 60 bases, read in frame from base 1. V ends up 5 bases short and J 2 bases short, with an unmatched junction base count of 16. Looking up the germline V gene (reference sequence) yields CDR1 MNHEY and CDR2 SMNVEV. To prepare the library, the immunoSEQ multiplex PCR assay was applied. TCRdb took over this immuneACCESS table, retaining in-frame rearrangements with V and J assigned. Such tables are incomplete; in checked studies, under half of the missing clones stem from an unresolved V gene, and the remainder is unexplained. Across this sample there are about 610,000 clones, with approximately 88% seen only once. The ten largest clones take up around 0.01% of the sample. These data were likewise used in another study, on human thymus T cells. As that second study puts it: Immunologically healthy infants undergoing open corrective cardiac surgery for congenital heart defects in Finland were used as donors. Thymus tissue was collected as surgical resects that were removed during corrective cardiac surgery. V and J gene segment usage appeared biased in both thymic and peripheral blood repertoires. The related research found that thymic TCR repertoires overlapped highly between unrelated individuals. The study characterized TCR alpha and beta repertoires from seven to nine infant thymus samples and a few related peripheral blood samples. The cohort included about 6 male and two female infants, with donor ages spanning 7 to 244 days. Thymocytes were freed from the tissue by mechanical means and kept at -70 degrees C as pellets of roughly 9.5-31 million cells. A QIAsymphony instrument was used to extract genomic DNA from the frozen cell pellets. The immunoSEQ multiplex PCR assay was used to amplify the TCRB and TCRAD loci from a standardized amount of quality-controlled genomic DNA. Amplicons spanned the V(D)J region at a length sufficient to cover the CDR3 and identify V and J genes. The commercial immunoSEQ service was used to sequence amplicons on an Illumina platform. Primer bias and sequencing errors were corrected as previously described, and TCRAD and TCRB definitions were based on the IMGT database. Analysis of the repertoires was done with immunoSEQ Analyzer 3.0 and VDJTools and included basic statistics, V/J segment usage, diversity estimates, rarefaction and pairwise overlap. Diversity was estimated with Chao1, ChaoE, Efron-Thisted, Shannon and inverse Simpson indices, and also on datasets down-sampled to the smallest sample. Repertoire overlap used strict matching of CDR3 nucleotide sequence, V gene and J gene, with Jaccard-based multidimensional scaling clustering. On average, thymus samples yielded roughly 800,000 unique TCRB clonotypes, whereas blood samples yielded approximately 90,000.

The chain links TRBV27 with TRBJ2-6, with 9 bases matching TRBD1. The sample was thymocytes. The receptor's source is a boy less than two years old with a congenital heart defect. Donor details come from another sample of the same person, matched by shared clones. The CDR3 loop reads CASSTGGGKSGRAGANVLTF. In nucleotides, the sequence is TGTGCCAGCAGTACAGGGGGCGGGAAATCGGGACGTGCTGGGGCCAACGTCCTGACTTTC.